The 32 T cell receptor beta chains given below trace back to one sample, sequenced in a study of chemoradiotherapy in HPV16-positive cancers. Repertoires were generated with immunoSEQ multiplex PCR, while TCRdb's copy carries only in-frame clones and drops some. The table records about 6,600 clones, 90% of them present only once. Sequencing used blood, obtained from a patient who underwent chemoradiotherapy. The receptors derive from a human donor with HPV-associated anogenital cancer.

CDR3 bases: TGTGCCAGCAGCGAAAAGGGTGAGCAGTTCTTC. This gives the protein CASSEKGEQFF. This chain links TRBV21-1 with TRBJ2-1. TRBV21-1 represents a pseudogene. The CDR3 spans 11 residues.

The chain couples TRBV27 to TRBJ2-7; D gene uncertain. The V and J ends lost 1 base and 3 bases respectively, with 10 bases between them. The CDR3 is 14 amino acids. Germline V gives CDR1 MNHEY, CDR2 SMNVEV (reference sequence). CDR3 in DNA: TGTGCCAGCAGTTTATTAGGCAGAGTCTACGAGCAGTACTTC. This translates into CASSLLGRVYEQYF.

This clone was counted once. CDR3 coding DNA: TGTGCCAGCAGTCCACACGGTAGCACAGATACGCAGTATTTT. Protein product: CASSPHGSTDTQYF. The chain employs TRBV6-5 and TRBJ2-3; no clear D gene. CDR1 MNHEY and CDR2 SVGAGI come from the germline V gene. Trimming pared 5 bases from V and 0 bases from J, leaving 9 bases between. The CDR3 is 14 residues long.

In its sample, this clone was seen once. The CDR3, as DNA: TGCGCCAGCAGCTCATTCTTGGGCTTGCGTCGGGATTTAGACAATGAGCAGTTCTTC. Protein product: CASSSFLGLRRDLDNEQFF. The rearrangement uses TRBV5-1 and TRBJ2-1; TRBD2 might be the D (5 bases). The germline V gene encodes CDR1 SGHRS and CDR2 YFSETQ. Between the trimmed V and J ends, which lost 3 bases and 5 bases, there was a span of 27 bases. The CDR3 length is 19 residues.

The rearrangement links TRBV5-6 to TRBJ2-1, with TRBD1 as a possible D gene (6 bases). The ends were cut back, 4 bases at V and 5 bases at J, with 13 bases in the middle. Germline assignment: CDR1 SGHDT and CDR2 YYEEEE. The CDR3 totals 14 residues. CDR3 residues: CASSGKTGDNEQFF. The CDR3 DNA reads as TGTGCCAGCAGCGGTAAGACAGGAGACAATGAGCAGTTCTTC.

The sample holds one count of this clone. The chain employs TRBV19 and TRBJ2-3; D call uncertain. Germline V lookup: CDR1 LNHDA, CDR2 SQIVND (reference sequence). With 1 base removed from V and 6 bases from J, the gap between germline ends came to 8 bases. This CDR3 contains 13 residues. As DNA, the CDR3 is TGTGCCAGTAGTATAGGTTTTTGGGATACGCAGTATTTT. As protein: CASSIGFWDTQYF.

The V and J genes are TRBV4-3 and TRBJ2-1; TRBD2 might be the D (5 bases). The CDR3 spans 19 residues. The germline V and J ends were trimmed by 0 bases and 0 bases, with 18 bases remaining between them. Per the germline V gene, CDR1 is LGHNA and CDR2 is YSLEER. The CDR3 DNA is TGCGCCAGCAGCCAAGATCGCGAGAATACTAGGCTCTCCTACAATGAGCAGTTCTTC. Its translation is CASSQDRENTRLSYNEQFF.

CDR3 sequence (DNA): TGTGCCACCAGCGGTGCCAGGATAAGGCAGGGGTTCTTC. Translated: CATSGARIRQGFF. The chain employs TRBV15 and TRBJ2-1, with a weak D call TRBD1 (5 bases). Trimming left V 5 bases short and J 15 bases short, with 20 bases between. The CDR3 has 13 amino acids. Germline V CDR1 and CDR2: LNHNV, YYDKDF (reference sequence). Full variable domain (missing parts from reference TRBV15 and TRBJ2-1): DAMVIQNPRYQVTQFGKPVTLSCSQTLNHNVMYWYQQKSSQAPKLLFHYYDKDFNNEADTPDNFQSRRPNTSFCFLDIRSPGLGDTAMYLCATSGARIRQGFFGPGTRLTVL.

V usage is TRBV5-5 and J usage is TRBJ2-3; D uncertain. The germline gives CDR1 SGHKS, CDR2 YYEKEE (reference sequence). The CDR3 loop spans 13 amino acids. Trimming cost V 2 bases and J 0 bases, with 4 bases left between them. This chain's CDR3 is CASSFQSTDTQYF. The CDR3 coding sequence is TGTGCCAGCAGCTTCCAGAGCACAGATACGCAGTATTTT.

The J gene is TRBJ2-2, the V gene TRBV18; D is unclear. The CDR3 spans 15 residues. The V gene lost 0 bases and the J gene lost 3 bases, with 8 bases spanning the gap. Germline V gives CDR1 KGHSH, CDR2 LQKENI. The CDR3 coding sequence is TGTGCCAGCTCACCACCGAGCGCCCACACCGGGGAGCTGTTTTTT. This sequence encodes CASSPPSAHTGELFF.

The chain carries TRBV19 and TRBJ2-7; TRBD1 agrees at 9 bases. The trim removed 6 bases at V and 6 bases at J, leaving 9 bases unmatched. Germline V CDR1 and CDR2: LNHDA, SQIVND (reference sequence). This CDR3 contains 14 residues. DNA for the CDR3: TGTGCCAGTAGACCGGGACAGGGTCTACGCGAGCAGTACTTC. Residues: CASRPGQGLREQYF.

This chain uses TRBV19 with TRBJ2-1; D is ambiguous. Germline CDR1 LNHDA, CDR2 SQIVND (reference sequence). The CDR3 has 15 residues. V shed 7 bases and J shed 3 bases, with 16 bases lying between them. DNA of the CDR3: TGTGCCAGTACCCTTAGCCCTTCCCTCTACAATGAGCAGTTCTTC. As protein: CASTLSPSLYNEQFF. The whole variable domain, filled in from reference TRBV19 and TRBJ2-1, reads DGGITQSPKYLFRKEGQNVTLSCEQNLNHDAMYWYRQDPGQGLRLIYYSQIVNDFQKGDIAEGYSVSREKKESFPLTVTSAQKNPTAFYLCASTLSPSLYNEQFFGPGTRLTVL.

This clone is a singleton in its sample. This chain links TRBV11-2 with TRBJ1-1, with unresolved D. This CDR3 contains 14 residues. Per the germline V gene, CDR1 is SGHAT and CDR2 is FQNNGV. The ends were cut back, 5 bases at V and 1 base at J, with 11 bases in the middle. The CDR3 is CASSMRLGNTEAFF. CDR3 in DNA: TGTGCCAGCAGCATGAGGCTCGGGAACACTGAAGCTTTCTTT.

Here the CDR3 DNA reads TGCGCCAGCAGCCAAGGAGGGGTGGGGGACACTGAAGCTTTCTTT. Translation: CASSQGGVGDTEAFF. The rearrangement uses TRBV4-3 and TRBJ1-1; TRBD1 might be the D (5 bases). Germline V gene sequence: CDR1 LGHNA, CDR2 YSLEER. CDR3 length: 15 residues. Trimming removed 1 base at V and 3 bases at J, with 12 bases between.

Notes on this clone: A read error may produce the germline difference seen at one junction end. This rearrangement joins TRBV7-6 to TRBJ2-2, with 12 bases aligning to TRBD2. The CDR3 length is 16 residues. Per the germline V gene, CDR1 is SGHVS and CDR2 is FNYEAQ. CDR3 sequence reads: CASSRTSGANTGELLF. The CDR3 DNA reads TGTGCCAGCAGCAGGACTAGCGGGGCGAACACCGGGGAGCTGCTTTTT.

The chain recombines TRBV4-2 with TRBJ1-2; 12 bases map to TRBD1. Germline V lookup: CDR1 LGHNA, CDR2 YNFKEQ. V lost 0 bases to trimming and J lost 4 bases; unmatched junction nucleotides: 9. This CDR3 comprises 18 residues. The CDR3 coding sequence is TGTGCCAGCAGCCAAGATTATGGGACAGGGGGCGTTGGCTATGGCTACACCTTC. Protein product: CASSQDYGTGGVGYGYTF.

The chain uses TRBV7-2 and TRBJ2-7; either TRBD1 or TRBD2 may fit D (5 bases each). The V end was cut by 5 bases, the J end by 0 bases, with 11 bases between. The CDR3 consists of 14 residues. Germline V gene sequence: CDR1 SGHTA, CDR2 FQGNSA. The CDR3 is CASSKGPNSYEQYF. Here the CDR3 DNA reads TGTGCCAGCAGCAAGGGACCAAACTCCTACGAGCAGTACTTC.

The chain recombines TRBV11-3 with TRBJ2-1; maybe TRBD1 (6 bases). The germline V and J ends were trimmed by 5 bases and 8 bases, with 10 bases remaining between them. The V gene's germline CDR1 is SGHNT and CDR2 YENEEA. The CDR3 loop spans 12 amino acids. As DNA, the CDR3 is TGTGCCAGCAGCGTCAACAGGGATGAGCAGTTCTTC. Its translation: CASSVNRDEQFF.

The CDR3: CASSLGVSGANVLTF. CDR3 nucleotide sequence: TGCGCCAGCAGCTTGGGCGTCTCTGGGGCCAACGTCCTGACTTTC. This chain connects TRBV5-1 to TRBJ2-6; no reliable D call. V lost 0 bases and J 0 bases, leaving 4 bases between the germline ends. The length of the CDR3 is 15 residues. CDR1 SGHRS and CDR2 YFSETQ come from the germline V gene.

The chain joins TRBV2 to TRBJ1-6; D ambiguous. Germline V gene data show CDR1 as SNHLY and CDR2 as FYNNEI. The V and J ends lost 7 bases and 13 bases respectively, with 14 bases between them. This CDR3 has 12 amino acids. CDR3 sequence: CASIGPRFPLHF. The CDR3 region has the DNA TGTGCCAGCATAGGACCGCGGTTCCCCCTCCACTTT.

The genes are TRBV13 and TRBJ2-3; 8 bases match TRBD1. The germline gives CDR1 PRHDT, CDR2 FYEKMQ (reference sequence). The CDR3 is made up of 14 amino acids. The trim removed 5 bases at V and 2 bases at J, leaving 3 bases unmatched. CDR3 DNA: TGTGCCAGCAGCAGACAGGGGTACACAGATACGCAGTATTTT. Amino acids: CASSRQGYTDTQYF.

The chain has TRBV11-2 and TRBJ1-3, with D tentatively TRBD1 (6 bases). CDR1 and CDR2 (germline): SGHAT, FQNNGV. CDR3 length: 15 residues. V dropped 1 base and J dropped 2 bases, with 9 bases sitting between them. The CDR3 here is CASSLAGAPGNTIYF. CDR3 bases: TGTGCCAGCAGCTTAGCAGGGGCGCCTGGAAACACCATATATTTT.

The V call is TRBV6-6, the J call TRBJ1-1; tentatively, D is TRBD1 (5 bases). CDR3 length: 13 amino acids. V lost 0 bases and J 5 bases, leaving 7 bases between the germline ends. Germline CDR1 is MNHNY and CDR2 is SVGAGI (reference sequence). Here the CDR3 reads CASSYSKGTEAFF. CDR3 bases: TGTGCCAGCAGTTACTCTAAGGGGACTGAAGCTTTCTTT.

The chain links TRBV6-1 to TRBJ1-5; D is ambiguous. Trimming shortened V by 7 bases and J by 5 bases, and 12 bases separated the two germline ends. Germline loops: CDR1 MNHNS, CDR2 SASEGT. This CDR3 spans 13 amino acids. The CDR3 coding sequence is TGTGCCAGCAAGGAGCCCGGACATCAGCCCCAGCATTTT. Translated, it gives CASKEPGHQPQHF.

The rearrangement links TRBV4-3 to TRBJ1-1; no clear D gene. Between the trimmed V and J ends, which lost 0 bases and 4 bases, there was a span of 12 bases. This CDR3 has 15 residues. CDR1 and CDR2 from the germline V gene are LGHNA and YSLEER. The CDR3 region is CASSQDRPLRTEAFF. In nucleotides, the CDR3 is TGCGCCAGCAGCCAAGATCGCCCCCTTCGCACTGAAGCTTTCTTT.

The rearrangement links TRBV27 to TRBJ2-1; 13 positions agree with TRBD2. Germline V lookup: CDR1 MNHEY, CDR2 SMNVEV (reference sequence). This CDR3 contains 16 residues. Trimming took 4 bases from V and 5 from J; bases not matched to a gene: 5. The CDR3 protein is CASSSRTSGRNNEQFF. CDR3 nucleotides: TGTGCCAGCAGTTCGCGGACTAGCGGGAGAAACAATGAGCAGTTCTTC.

This chain uses TRBV9 with TRBJ2-3; D is uncertain. Trimming took 3 bases from V and 3 from J, leaving 2 bases between them. The CDR3 length is 11 residues. Germline V gives CDR1 SGDLS, CDR2 YYNGEE. In DNA, the CDR3 is TGTGCCAGCAGCGCAACAGATACGCAGTATTTT. Encoded protein: CASSATDTQYF.

The CDR3 loop is CASSQGLAGGSTDTQYF. CDR3 nucleotide sequence: TGCGCCAGCAGCCAAGGACTAGCGGGGGGGTCCACAGATACGCAGTATTTT. The chain has TRBV4-3 and TRBJ2-3; 14 bases match TRBD2. The CDR3 length is 17 residues. V lost 1 base to trimming and J lost 2 bases; unmatched junction nucleotides: 2. Germline V CDR1 and CDR2: LGHNA, YSLEER.

V gene TRBV14 combines with J gene TRBJ2-7; D not resolved. The V gene's germline CDR1 is SGHDN and CDR2 FVKESK. CDR3 length: 14 residues. V shed 1 base and J shed 0 bases, with 7 bases lying between them. The CDR3 loop reads CASSQVQSSYEQYF. CDR3 nucleotides: TGTGCCAGCAGCCAAGTTCAAAGCTCCTACGAGCAGTACTTC.

This rearrangement joins TRBV7-8 to TRBJ1-2; D is ambiguous. V was clipped by 6 bases and J by 4 bases, with 15 bases between them. The CDR3 totals 14 residues. Germline V gene data show CDR1 as SGHVS and CDR2 as FQNEAQ. The CDR3 loop reads CASSWLGSGYGYTF. The CDR3 DNA follows: TGTGCCAGCAGTTGGTTGGGGAGCGGCTATGGCTACACCTTC.

The chain combines TRBV7-8 with TRBJ1-5; no clear D gene. This CDR3 is 15 amino acids long. Germline V lookup: CDR1 SGHVS, CDR2 FQNEAQ. Trimming shortened V by 5 bases and J by 0 bases, and 11 bases separated the two germline ends. CDR3 nucleotides: TGTGCCAGCAGCCTCGTTACGTATAGCAATCAGCCCCAGCATTTT. Protein product: CASSLVTYSNQPQHF. The full variable domain, completed using reference TRBV7-8 and TRBJ1-5, is GAGVSQSPRYKVAKRGQDVALRCDPISGHVSLFWYQQALGQGPEFLTYFQNEAQLDKSGLPSDRFFAERPEGSVSTLKIQRTQQEDSAVYLCASSLVTYSNQPQHFGDGTRLSIL.

This chain links TRBV18 with TRBJ2-2; TRBD2 matches at 8 bases. Unmatched junction bases numbered 8, after V lost 1 base and J lost 4 bases. Per the germline V gene, CDR1 is KGHSH and CDR2 is LQKENI. This CDR3 is built from 17 residues. The CDR3 nucleotides read TGTGCCAGCTCACCACAAGCGGGAGTCGTCGGCACCGGGGAGCTGTTTTTT. Translating it yields CASSPQAGVVGTGELFF.